This T cell receptor (beta chain) was sequenced for a study of blood T cells in healthy people across ages. For this clonotype: As yet, its antigen is unknown.

The CDR3 totals 15 residues. Germline V gene sequence: CDR1 LGHNA, CDR2 YSLEER. With a J-beta primer mix and a sample-barcoded 5' primer, a second PCR ran about 6 to 11 cycles. TCRdb analysed the 5' RACE reads with MiXCR anew, one entry per CDR3 protein. The sample includes over 1,500,000 distinct CDR3 sequences, 49% of them seen just once. Findings and caveats of the study: When set beside aged donors, long-lived donors presented more naive CD4+ cells and higher diversity.

The source is a woman in her thirties or forties in good health. This chain uses TRBV4-3 with TRBJ2-7, with TRBD2 identical over 7 bases. The closer fit of TRBJ2-5 to the DNA end suggests the J call may be wrong. The specimen was blood. The CDR3 DNA sequence: TGCGCCAGCAGCCAAGTGTGGGGCGGGGGAGAGACCCAGTACTTC. It codes for CASSQVWGGGETQYF.